What follows is one T cell receptor beta chain and its context. Its matching antigen is unknown. This sample is drawn from a study of response to subunit inactivated influenza vaccine. This CDR3 comprises 18 residues. J gave up 3 bases and V 1 base, and 11 bases lay outside the gene matches. In germline, CDR1 is SGHAT, CDR2 FQNNGV. Study results and limitations: Researchers suggested that each seasonal influenza vaccination recruits few new T cells.

MiXCR was run by TCRdb on the RT-PCR reads, yielding one entry per CDR3 protein. This sample has about 500,000 distinct CDR3 sequences, with approximately 12% found just once. The source was PBMCs from blood, collected 45 days after vaccination. The chain uses TRBV11-2 and TRBJ2-1; 8 bases match TRBD2. The sequence was obtained from a man between 50 and 59 years old who received an inactivated influenza vaccine. The CDR3 DNA reads TGTGCCAGCAGCTTAGTCCTTGGAACGGGGGGGGTCTACAATGAGCAGTTCTTC. It is translated as CASSLVLGTGGVYNEQFF.